This is a list of T cell receptor beta chains from one sample in a study of PD-1 blockade in classical Hodgkin lymphoma. Repertoires were generated with immunoSEQ multiplex PCR, while TCRdb's copy carries only in-frame clones and drops some. The table records 30,000 to 35,000 clones, about 93% of them present only once. Sample: CD4+ T cells from blood, taken at baseline. The origin of the receptors is a human donor with classical Hodgkin lymphoma. CDR3s include the opening cysteine and the closing phenylalanine or tryptophan. D genes are given only for firm matches. Clone size is not always given. Where it is, it says once, few, many or a class for expanded clones.

>TRBD2|TRBJ2-2|few|TRBV6-1
CASSEALLAANTGELFF
TGTGCCAGCAGTGAAGCGCTACTAGCGGCGAACACCGGGGAGCTGTTTTTT
>TRBD1|TRBJ1-4|few|TRBV11-2
CASSAMTGGVGEKLFF
TGTGCCAGCAGCGCGATGACAGGGGGTGTTGGTGAAAAACTGTTTTTT
>.|TRBJ2-7|.|TRBV9
CASSSPGGGQYF
TGTGCCAGCAGCTCCCCCGGCGGCGGTCAGTACTTC
>.|TRBJ2-5|.|TRBV5-1
CASSLIGVQETQYF
TGCGCCAGCAGCTTGATAGGGGTCCAAGAGACCCAGTACTTC
>.|TRBJ2-3|once|TRBV10-1
CASGFSSTDTQYF
TGCGCCAGCGGGTTTTCTAGCACAGATACGCAGTATTTT
>.|TRBJ1-4|.|TRBV7-9
CASSPFGQNEKLFF
TGTGCCAGCAGTCCTTTCGGACAGAATGAAAAACTGTTTTTT
>TRBD2|TRBJ2-1|.|TRBV6-5
CASSYGGRPPYNEQFF
TGTGCCAGCAGTTACGGCGGGAGGCCCCCCTACAATGAGCAGTTCTTC
>.|TRBJ2-4|.|TRBV28
CATRQALAKNIQYF
TGTGCCACCCGACAGGCCCTAGCCAAAAACATTCAGTACTTC
>TRBD2|TRBJ2-7|.|TRBV5-1
CASGLAVTYEQYF
TGCGCCAGCGGACTAGCGGTTACCTACGAGCAGTACTTC
>.|TRBJ2-7|.|TRBV28
CASSSTGYSYEQYF
TGTGCCAGCAGCTCCACGGGCTACTCCTACGAGCAGTACTTC
>.|TRBJ1-5|.|TRBV30
CAWSGVADNQPQHF
TGTGCCTGGAGCGGGGTGGCAGACAATCAGCCCCAGCATTTT
>.|TRBJ1-1|.|TRBV2
CASTFLQGNTEAFF
TGTGCCAGCACATTCCTCCAGGGGAACACTGAAGCTTTCTTT
>.|TRBJ2-7|.|TRBV7-9
CASSLTGGGPYEQYF
TGTGCCAGCAGCTTAACGGGGGGCGGCCCCTACGAGCAGTACTTC
>.|TRBJ1-4|.|TRBV5-1
CASSSGPATNEKLFF
TGCGCCAGCAGCTCGGGACCCGCAACTAATGAAAAACTGTTTTTT
>.|TRBJ1-3|.|TRBV28
CASRQGAGNTIYF
TGTGCCTCTCGCCAGGGCGCTGGAAACACCATATATTTT
>.|TRBJ2-2|once|TRBV6-6
CASRASGEANTGELFF
TGTGCCAGCAGGGCATCAGGGGAGGCAAACACCGGGGAGCTGTTTTTT
>TRBD2|TRBJ2-4|.|TRBV5-4
CASSVTSGRDIQYF
TGTGCCAGCAGCGTGACTAGCGGGAGGGACATTCAGTACTTC
>.|TRBJ2-5|.|TRBV5-4
CASSLALQETQYF
TGTGCCAGCAGCTTGGCTTTGCAAGAGACCCAGTACTTC
>.|TRBJ2-5|once|TRBV5-6
CASSFRRREETQYF
TGTGCCAGCAGCTTCCGACGGCGGGAAGAGACCCAGTACTTC
>.|TRBJ2-2|once|TRBV6-6
CASGGANTGELFF
TGTGCCAGCGGGGGCGCGAACACCGGGGAGCTGTTTTTT
>TRBD1|TRBJ1-2|once|TRBV29-1
CSVLGQGAGYGYTF
TGCAGCGTCCTGGGACAGGGGGCCGGGTATGGCTACACCTTC
>.|TRBJ1-1|.|TRBV6-5
CASSYSSSEAFF
TGTGCCAGCAGTTACTCGAGTAGCGAAGCTTTCTTT
>TRBD1|TRBJ2-1|.|TRBV9
CASSIGGQGYNEQFF
TGTGCCAGCAGCATAGGGGGACAGGGTTACAATGAGCAGTTCTTC
>.|TRBJ1-3|.|TRBV5-1
CASSLAGGSGNTIYF
TGCGCCAGCAGCTTGGCGGGGGGCTCTGGAAACACCATATATTTT
>.|TRBJ1-2|few|TRBV27
CASSLDPSYGYTF
TGTGCCAGCAGTTTAGATCCCAGCTATGGCTACACCTTC
>.|TRBJ2-7|.|TRBV7-2
CASSLVVSSGIDEQYF
TGTGCCAGCAGCTTAGTAGTATCGAGCGGTATCGACGAGCAGTACTTC
>.|TRBJ1-1|.|TRBV14
CASSQVTGKTEAFF
TGTGCCAGCAGCCAAGTAACAGGGAAGACTGAAGCTTTCTTT
>TRBD2|TRBJ2-1|.|TRBV28
CASSSGLAGGRQFF
TGTGCCAGCAGTTCAGGACTAGCGGGAGGAAGGCAGTTCTTC
>.|TRBJ2-7|.|TRBV7-2
CASSSATSGPLYEQYF
TGTGCCAGCAGCTCGGCCACCTCGGGGCCCTTATACGAGCAGTACTTC
>.|TRBJ2-3|.|TRBV28
CASSLPSRVGTQYF
TGTGCCAGCAGTCTCCCCAGCAGGGTCGGTACGCAGTATTTT
>.|TRBJ2-1|.|TRBV7-2
CASSSSPLQANEQFF
TGTGCCAGCAGCTCGAGCCCGTTACAAGCCAATGAGCAGTTCTTC
>.|TRBJ1-4|.|TRBV4-2
CASSQEDRANEKLFF
TGTGCCAGCAGCCAAGAGGACCGAGCTAATGAAAAACTGTTTTTT
>.|TRBJ2-1|.|TRBV5-1
CASSLARPSSYNEQFF
TGCGCCAGCAGCTTGGCTAGGCCGAGCTCCTACAATGAGCAGTTCTTC
>.|TRBJ1-1|.|TRBV15
CATSRNRDEAFF
TGTGCCACCAGCAGAAACCGCGATGAAGCTTTCTTT
>.|TRBJ1-2|.|TRBV27
CASSGTANYGYTF
TGTGCCAGCAGTGGTACAGCTAACTATGGCTACACCTTC
>.|TRBJ2-1|.|TRBV11-2
CASSTRGSSYNEQFF
TGTGCCAGCAGTACCCGGGGTAGCTCCTACAATGAGCAGTTCTTC
>.|TRBJ1-3|few|TRBV18
CASSPLEAGGTGGNTIYF
TGTGCCAGCTCACCACTCGAGGCAGGCGGAACAGGTGGAAACACCATATATTTT
>TRBD1|TRBJ2-7|.|TRBV5-1
CASSSGQGNYEQYF
TGCGCCAGCAGCTCGGGACAGGGGAACTACGAGCAGTACTTC
>.|TRBJ1-3|.|TRBV30
CAWSVPGGAGNTIYF
TGTGCCTGGAGTGTGCCCGGAGGAGCTGGAAACACCATATATTTT
>TRBD1|TRBJ2-6|.|TRBV15
CATRSRTGVPPGANVLTF
TGTGCCACACGGTCGAGGACAGGGGTACCGCCTGGGGCCAACGTCCTGACTTTC
>TRBD1|TRBJ1-2|.|TRBV7-2
CASSPQTGSYGYTF
TGTGCCAGCAGCCCTCAGACAGGGAGCTATGGCTACACCTTC
>.|TRBJ2-1|.|TRBV11-2
CASRPTANNEQFF
TGTGCCAGCAGACCTACGGCCAACAATGAGCAGTTCTTC
>.|TRBJ2-2|.|TRBV6-1
CASSEALVPRNGELFF
TGTGCCAGCAGTGAAGCGCTTGTCCCTCGGAACGGGGAGCTGTTTTTT
>TRBD2|TRBJ2-2|.|TRBV19
CASTAGANTGELFF
TGTGCCAGTACCGCGGGAGCGAACACCGGGGAGCTGTTTTTT
>.|TRBJ1-3|.|TRBV19
CASKEVLGNTIYF
TGTGCCTCCAAAGAGGTACTTGGAAACACCATATATTTT
>TRBD1|TRBJ1-2|.|TRBV5-6
CASSSQGGAIRGYTF
TGTGCCAGCAGCTCCCAGGGGGGCGCAATTCGTGGCTACACCTTC
>TRBD1|TRBJ1-1|.|TRBV6-5
CASSYWRTGKNTEAFF
TGTGCCAGCAGTTACTGGCGGACAGGGAAGAACACTGAAGCTTTCTTT